This T cell receptor beta chain was identified in a study of blood T cell repertoires in COVID-19. Overall study context: The samples span acute and convalescent COVID-19 from the United States, Italy and Spain.

Original data processing: Cell counts per sample came from amplifying reference gene primers. Here immunoSEQ multiplex PCR was the method, and the copy in TCRdb shows in-frame clones only, minus some. V, J and clone size reflect that table, while D and trimming were determined from the DNA. The sample shows roughly 50,000 clones, roughly 80% of them seen only once. Source material: peripheral blood. The TCR sequence derives from a man aged 50 to 60 with acute or convalescent COVID-19.

This CDR3 is CASRIDRGDDNQPQHF. The CDR3 bases are TGTGCCAGCAGGATCGACAGGGGCGACGACAATCAGCCCCAGCATTTT. The chain recombines TRBV7-8 with TRBJ1-5, with TRBD1 matching 8 bases. CDR1 and CDR2 (germline): SGHVS, FQNEAQ. J was trimmed by 3 bases and V by 6 bases; bases with no gene match: 10. The CDR3 consists of 16 residues.